Listed below are T cell receptor beta chains from one sample, sequenced in a study of vaccination effects on CD4 cells after COVID-19. The repertoire was sequenced with immunoSEQ multiplex PCR; TCRdb's copy has only in-frame clones and lacks some. The table has 30,000 to 40,000 clones, 82% seen once. Their antigens are not known. The sample here was CD4+ T cells from PBMCs cultured without peptide, taken before COVID-19 vaccination. The receptors originated from a human donor who received a COVID-19 vaccine. CDR3s include the opening cysteine and the closing phenylalanine or tryptophan. A D gene is named only where the DNA matches it firmly. The size entry is marked missing in some rows and otherwise reads once, few, many or a size class.

V: TRBV7-9; J: TRBJ2-4; D: -; size: -; DNA: TGTGCCAGCAGCTCGACGGTAGCCAAAAACATTCAGTACTTC; CDR3: CASSSTVAKNIQYF
V: TRBV4-1; J: TRBJ2-5; D: TRBD2; size: -; DNA: TGCGCCAGCAGCCAAATTCATAAGGCGGGGGGCGAAGAGACCCAGTACTTC; CDR3: CASSQIHKAGGEETQYF
V: TRBV7-9; J: TRBJ1-1; D: -; size: few; DNA: TGTGCCATTATGACCGATACTGAAGCTTTCTTT; CDR3: CAIMTDTEAFF
V: TRBV4-1; J: TRBJ1-6; D: -; size: -; DNA: TGCGCCAGCAGCCAAGATAGCATGGGGAATTCACCCCTCCACTTT; CDR3: CASSQDSMGNSPLHF
V: TRBV5-1; J: TRBJ2-3; D: TRBD1; size: -; DNA: TGCGCCAGCAGCTTCGGACAGGGGGGGGGAGATACGCAGTATTTT; CDR3: CASSFGQGGGDTQYF
V: TRBV12-3/TRBV12-4; J: TRBJ1-1; D: -; size: few; DNA: TGTGCCAGCAGTTTAGACGGGTTCGCTGAAGCTTTCTTT; CDR3: CASSLDGFAEAFF
V: TRBV19; J: TRBJ2-3; D: TRBD1; size: -; DNA: TGTGCCAGCAACAGGGGGCGGGATACGCAGTATTTT; CDR3: CASNRGRDTQYF
V: TRBV20-1; J: TRBJ1-2; D: -; size: -; DNA: TGCAGTGACGGACAAAGCGGCTACACCTTC; CDR3: CSDGQSGYTF
V: TRBV18; J: TRBJ2-3; D: -; size: -; DNA: TGTGCCAGCTCATCGTTGAGCACAGATACGCAGTATTTT; CDR3: CASSSLSTDTQYF
V: TRBV10-2; J: TRBJ1-5; D: TRBD1; size: -; DNA: TGCGCCAGCGCCGGGACAGGGGGCCAGCCCCAGCATTTT; CDR3: CASAGTGGQPQHF
V: TRBV7-2; J: TRBJ1-6; D: -; size: -; DNA: TGTGCCAGCAGCTTAGAGGGGGGAAATTCACCCCTCCACTTT; CDR3: CASSLEGGNSPLHF
V: TRBV23-1; J: TRBJ2-3; D: -; size: -; DNA: TGCGCCAGCAGTCGGAGGGTCGGGTCCCTTACGCAGTATTTT; CDR3: CASSRRVGSLTQYF
V: TRBV28; J: TRBJ1-4; D: -; size: -; DNA: TGTGCCAGCTCTGGGGGAGGGAGTAGTGAAAAACTGTTTTTT; CDR3: CASSGGGSSEKLFF
V: TRBV10-3; J: TRBJ1-1; D: TRBD1; size: -; DNA: TGTGCCATCAGTGGGCAGACAGGGGGGGGTACTGAAGCTTTCTTT; CDR3: CAISGQTGGGTEAFF
V: TRBV11-3; J: TRBJ2-6; D: -; size: -; DNA: TGTGCCAGCAGCTTAGTACCTTCCAACGTCCTGACTTTC; CDR3: CASSLVPSNVLTF
V: TRBV5-1; J: TRBJ2-5; D: TRBD1; size: -; DNA: TGCGCCAGCGGACAGGGCTGGGAGACCCAGTACTTC; CDR3: CASGQGWETQYF
V: TRBV18; J: TRBJ2-1; D: -; size: once; DNA: TGTGCCAGCTCACCACCTGCCAGGGCCCACAATGAGCAGTTCTTC; CDR3: CASSPPARAHNEQFF